The clone carrying this T cell receptor beta chain was counted at least ten times. Its antigen remains unidentified. Amplified TCR beta CDR3 regions derived from RNA transcripts. When the TCR CDR3 underwent first-round RT-PCR, the HTBI primer set was used. TCRdb analysed the multiplex PCR reads with MiXCR anew, one entry per CDR3 protein. Of roughly 650,000 distinct CDR3 sequences listed, around 15% are singletons. The junction had 16 bases not matched to a gene; V was cut back by 5 bases and J by 0 bases. The CDR3 has 19 amino acids. Looked up from germline, CDR1 is MNHNS and CDR2 is SASEGT. These data originate in a study of T cells in Graves' hyperthyroidism and ophthalmopathy. Study-wide results and limits: Most thyroid clonotypes that were expanded above 0.001 also turned up in blood. Ophthalmopathy onset followed model prediction by a median roughly 6 months.

From less than 13 ml of fresh peripheral blood, PBMCs were isolated. The receptor was derived from a woman aged 40 to 50 with Graves' ophthalmopathy. The sequenced sample consisted of blood. The J gene is TRBJ2-1, the V gene TRBV6-1; 7 bases align to TRBD1. The CDR3 nucleotides are TGTGCCAGCAGTTCGACAGGGATAAGAGCGGACAGCTCCTACAATGAGCAGTTCTTC. As protein: CASSSTGIRADSSYNEQFF.